Each of the 3 T cell receptor beta chains below was sequenced from the same sample in a study of cytomegalovirus exposure and HLA in healthy donors. This table comes from immunoSEQ multiplex PCR, and its TCRdb copy is limited to in-frame clones, with some not included. The sample yields tens of thousands of clones, roughly 96% seen once. The sample taken for sequencing was PBMCs. These receptors were taken from a man between 18 and 29 years old in good health and CMV-seronegative.

The chain carries TRBV9 and TRBJ2-2; the D is unclear. Per germline, CDR1 SGDLS and CDR2 YYNGEE. Trimming took 0 bases from V and 7 from J, leaving 4 bases between them. This CDR3 comprises 12 residues. CDR3 residues: CASSVANGELFF. The CDR3 DNA follows: TGTGCCAGCAGCGTAGCTAACGGGGAGCTGTTTTTT.

This chain links TRBV5-6 with TRBJ2-7; 9 bases map to TRBD2. The CDR3 has 14 amino acids. Germline V gene sequence: CDR1 SGHDT, CDR2 YYEEEE. V lost 4 bases, J lost 4 bases, and 6 bases stayed unmatched. The CDR3 loop reads CASSISGRRYEQYF. The DNA of the CDR3 is TGTGCCAGCAGCATTAGCGGGAGACGGTACGAGCAGTACTTC.

The gene calls are TRBV4-3 and TRBJ1-3; D gene uncertain. Trimming left V 0 bases short and J 7 bases short, with 13 bases between. CDR1 is LGHNA, CDR2 YSLEER, per germline. The CDR3 consists of 15 residues. The chain's CDR3 is CASSQDYISGNTIYF. In nucleotides, the CDR3 is TGCGCCAGCAGCCAAGATTACATATCGGGGAACACCATATATTTT.